This TCR beta chain was recovered during a study of CD8 T cells in Susac syndrome. This CDR3 is 14 amino acids long. Germline CDR1 SGHDN, CDR2 FVKESK. V dropped 1 base and J dropped 6; count of bases not matched to a gene: 2. In blood CD8+ and CD4+ T cells, TCR beta underwent sequencing. A quantity of about 0.5 to 1 ug RNA underwent reverse transcription using random hexamers. Amplification of TCR beta CDR3 used immunoSEQ multiplex PCR across 54 Vbeta and 13 Jbeta. TCRdb re-derived calls from the immunoSEQ multiplex PCR reads in MiXCR, one entry per CDR3 protein. Altogether some 150,000 distinct CDR3 sequences are present, about 94% being singletons, with the ten largest covering 0.2% to 0.25%.

The material sequenced was CD8+ T cells from PBMCs. The clonotype comes from a human donor with multiple sclerosis. The rearrangement uses TRBV14 and TRBJ1-2, with 10 bases identical to TRBD1. CDR3 protein: CASSQGQGAHGYTF. The CDR3 DNA follows: TGTGCCAGCAGCCAAGGACAGGGGGCACATGGCTACACCTTC.